This T cell receptor (beta chain) appears in the sequencing data of a study of cytomegalovirus exposure and HLA in healthy donors. Study-wide results and limits: In vitro checks showed that a few CMV-associated chains really do target CMV antigens.

Between the trimmed V and J ends, which lost 2 bases and 5 bases, there was a span of 10 bases. This CDR3 is 14 amino acids long. In germline, CDR1 is MRHNA, CDR2 SNTAGT. Turning to this clone: What it recognizes is unknown.

Method: immunoSEQ multiplex PCR; TCRdb's copy keeps in-frame clones and lacks some. The table includes 150,000 to 200,000 clones, roughly 80% detected once. The specimen was PBMCs. The gene calls are TRBV6-4 and TRBJ2-1; D is ambiguous. This TCR was sampled from a man aged 18 to 30 in good health and CMV-seropositive. This chain's CDR3 is CASSDGSIHNEQFF. DNA of the CDR3: TGTGCCAGCAGTGACGGTAGCATCCACAATGAGCAGTTCTTC.